These 29 T cell receptor beta chains originate from one sample sequenced in a study of blood T cell repertoires in COVID-19. Sequencing was performed with immunoSEQ multiplex PCR; in TCRdb, only in-frame clones are kept and a portion is missing. The sample includes roughly 100,000 clones, approximately 88% seen only once; the top ten take over 8.5%. The specimen was peripheral blood. Every receptor here comes from a man older than 75 with acute or convalescent COVID-19.

The rearrangement joins TRBV10-1 to TRBJ2-3, with 12 bases matching TRBD2. In germline, CDR1 is WNHNN, CDR2 SYGVQD (reference sequence). Germline trimming cut 3 bases from V and 4 bases from J; bases unmatched to any gene: 5. The CDR3 is 16 amino acids. CDR3 region: CASSDLGLAGADTQYF. The CDR3 coding sequence is TGCGCCAGCAGTGACCTGGGACTAGCGGGTGCAGATACGCAGTATTTT.

The CDR3, as DNA: TGTGCCAGCAGCTTATTAGAACATGGCTACACCTTC. Protein: CASSLLEHGYTF. The chain joins TRBV7-9 to TRBJ1-2; D gene ambiguous. Between the trimmed V and J ends, which lost 2 bases and 6 bases, there was a span of 7 bases. Germline CDR1 is SEHNR and CDR2 is FQNEAQ (reference sequence). This CDR3 has 12 amino acids.

The CDR3 sequence is CASSTPDRGWNYGYTF. The CDR3 DNA follows: TGTGCCAGCAGCACTCCTGACAGGGGCTGGAACTATGGCTACACCTTC. J is TRBJ1-2 and V is TRBV7-9, with 8 nucleotides matching TRBD1. This CDR3 contains 16 residues. V shed 5 bases, J shed 2 bases, and the junction held 10 bases outside the gene matches. Germline V lookup: CDR1 SEHNR, CDR2 FQNEAQ (reference sequence).

J is TRBJ2-3 and V is TRBV9; 8 bases map to TRBD2. After removal of 0 bases from V and 2 bases from J, the junction contained 11 bases not matched to a gene. CDR1 SGDLS and CDR2 YYNGEE come from the germline V gene. The CDR3 is 18 amino acids. In nucleotides, the CDR3 is TGTGCCAGCAGCGTAGGGTTCTGGCGGGGGGCGCCCACAGATACGCAGTATTTT. It specifies CASSVGFWRGAPTDTQYF.

This clone has just one count. This chain connects TRBV5-6 to TRBJ1-1, with a tentative D call TRBD1 (5 bases). V was trimmed by 1 base and J by 0 bases, leaving 7 bases between them. The length of the CDR3 is 14 residues. The germline V gene has CDR1 SGHDT and CDR2 YYEEEE. The CDR3 reads CASSLRGMNTEAFF. The CDR3, as DNA: TGTGCCAGCAGCTTGAGGGGCATGAACACTGAAGCTTTCTTT.

This chain connects TRBV6-5 to TRBJ1-1, with D perhaps matching TRBD1 (6 bases). Trimming removed 5 bases at V and 4 bases at J, with 14 bases between. Germline loops: CDR1 MNHEY, CDR2 SVGAGI. CDR3 size: 14 residues. The CDR3 bases are TGTGCCAGCAGTCGACAGGAGGCAAGCACTGAAGCTTTCTTT. Translating it yields CASSRQEASTEAFF.

The gene calls are TRBV29-1 and TRBJ2-7, with 10 bases identical to TRBD2. The CDR3 covers 12 residues. Germline V gene lookup returns CDR1 SQVTM and CDR2 ANQGSEA. With 2 bases clipped from V and 5 bases from J, the junction kept 0 bases outside the gene matches. In nucleotides, the CDR3 is TGCAGCGTTGAACTAGCGGGAGACGAGCAGTACTTC. It translates to CSVELAGDEQYF.

The sample holds a few counts of this clone. The J gene is TRBJ2-7, the V gene TRBV27, with 10 bases identical to TRBD1. Per the germline V gene, CDR1 is MNHEY and CDR2 is SMNVEV (reference sequence). This CDR3 spans 15 amino acids. V was clipped by 4 bases and J by 5 bases; unmatched bases: 8. The CDR3, as DNA: TGTGCCAGCAGTTCACCGGGACAGGGGTCGGACGAGCAGTACTTC. Protein sequence: CASSSPGQGSDEQYF.

The rearrangement uses TRBV29-1 and TRBJ1-1; no clear D gene. This CDR3 has 10 amino acids. Deletions cut 5 bases from V and 2 bases from J, with 3 bases between. Germline values: CDR1 SQVTM, CDR2 ANQGSEA. In nucleotides, the CDR3 is TGCAGCGTTCTTAACACTGAAGCTTTCTTT. Residues: CSVLNTEAFF. The whole variable domain, remainder taken from reference TRBV29-1 and TRBJ1-1, is SAVISQKPSRDICQRGTSLTIQCQVDSQVTMMFWYRQQPGQSLTLIATANQGSEATYESGFVIDKFPISRPNLTFSTLTVSNMSPEDSSIYLCSVLNTEAFFGQGTRLTVV.

This clone was seen a single time. V gene TRBV12-5 combines with J gene TRBJ1-1, with 7 bases aligning to TRBD1. This CDR3 spans 17 amino acids. Germline V gene data show CDR1 as LGHNT and CDR2 as FRNRAP. Unmatched junction bases numbered 13, after V lost 6 bases and J lost 0 bases. The CDR3 here is CASGRGTVISMNTEAFF. CDR3 bases: TGTGCTAGTGGCCGAGGGACAGTGATATCCATGAACACTGAAGCTTTCTTT.

This clone was seen only once. The J gene is TRBJ2-3, the V gene TRBV2, with D perhaps TRBD2 (6 bases). This CDR3 is 14 amino acids long. Germline V lookup: CDR1 SNHLY, CDR2 FYNNEI. V shed 9 bases and J shed 0 bases, with 13 bases lying between them. The CDR3, as DNA: TGTGCCAGAGAGAAGCGGGCTAGCACAGATACGCAGTATTTT. Its protein is CAREKRASTDTQYF.

The chain carries TRBV11-2 and TRBJ2-3; D not certain. Trimming took off 5 bases at V and 5 bases at J, with 14 bases between the two ends. The CDR3 length is 14 residues. CDR1 SGHAT and CDR2 FQNNGV come from the germline V gene. The CDR3 nucleotides are TGTGCCAGCAGCCGGGTGGAGATGGGAGATACGCAGTATTTT. Translation: CASSRVEMGDTQYF.

The chain couples TRBV11-3 to TRBJ1-1; no clear D. The V end was cut by 5 bases, the J end by 4 bases, with 14 bases between. The CDR3 length is 14 residues. Germline V gene sequence: CDR1 SGHNT, CDR2 YENEEA. The CDR3 nucleotides read TGTGCCAGCAGCCCCACTCCAGGCAGCACTGAAGCTTTCTTT. Translation: CASSPTPGSTEAFF.

The rearrangement joins TRBV7-3 to TRBJ1-5; TRBD1 is a possible D gene (6 bases). The V end was cut by 7 bases, the J end by 4 bases, with 11 bases between. This CDR3 spans 13 amino acids. CDR1 is SGHTA and CDR2 is FQGTGA in the germline V gene. The chain's CDR3 is CASNHGQNQPQHF. The CDR3 coding sequence is TGTGCCAGCAACCACGGACAGAATCAGCCCCAGCATTTT.

This clone was recorded once. The chain joins TRBV6-4 to TRBJ2-5; D unclear. The germline V gene encodes CDR1 MRHNA and CDR2 SNTAGT. V lost 10 bases and J lost 3, with 12 bases in between. This CDR3 spans 12 amino acids. CDR3 loop: CATPQGEETQYF. The DNA for the CDR3 is TGTGCCACCCCCCAAGGAGAAGAGACCCAGTACTTC.

The rearrangement links TRBV6-1 to TRBJ1-2; 9 bases are a match to TRBD1. CDR3 length: 15 amino acids. V shed 3 bases, J shed 4 bases, and the junction held 6 bases outside the gene matches. Germline V lookup: CDR1 MNHNS, CDR2 SASEGT. CDR3 region: CASSDRQGGFYGYTF. CDR3 nucleotides: TGTGCCAGCAGTGACAGACAGGGGGGTTTCTATGGCTACACCTTC.

This clone is a singleton in its sample. The chain combines TRBV27 with TRBJ1-3; 9 bases line up with TRBD1. With V trimmed by 8 bases and J by 4 bases, 6 bases remained unmatched. Per germline, CDR1 MNHEY and CDR2 SMNVEV (reference sequence). The CDR3 runs 14 residues. The CDR3 loop reads CASGTGFAGNTIYF. In nucleotides, the CDR3 is TGTGCCAGCGGGACAGGGTTCGCCGGAAACACCATATATTTT.

The genes are TRBV7-3 and TRBJ2-1; D is possibly TRBD2 (5 bases). CDR1 is SGHTA, CDR2 FQGTGA, per germline. Trimming pared 3 bases from V and 4 bases from J, leaving 10 bases between. The CDR3 contains 14 residues. The CDR3 protein is CASSLGGLYNEQFF. CDR3 DNA sequence: TGTGCCAGCAGCTTGGGCGGGCTGTACAATGAGCAGTTCTTC.

The rearrangement joins TRBV10-2 to TRBJ2-2, with D perhaps matching TRBD1 (5 bases). The V and J ends lost 10 bases and 3 bases respectively, with 15 bases between them. In germline, CDR1 is WSHSY, CDR2 SAAADI. The CDR3 totals 14 residues. In DNA form, the CDR3 reads TGCGCCACCAAGGCAGGGAAGGACACCGGGGAGCTGTTTTTT. As protein: CATKAGKDTGELFF.

The V and J genes are TRBV25-1 and TRBJ1-5; perhaps TRBD1 as D (5 bases). The CDR3 runs 15 residues. Trimming removed 3 bases from V and 0 bases from J, with 9 bases in between. The germline V gene has CDR1 MGHDK and CDR2 SYGVNS. The CDR3 coding sequence is TGTGCCAGCAGTGAGGCGGGGGGTAGCAATCAGCCCCAGCATTTT. Translating gives CASSEAGGSNQPQHF.

The chain uses TRBV7-3 and TRBJ2-2; D is possibly TRBD1 (5 bases). V was shortened by 1 base and J by 4 bases, with 13 bases between the two germline ends. The germline V gene has CDR1 SGHTA and CDR2 FQGTGA. This CDR3 has 16 residues. The CDR3 loop reads CASSLIRVFGTGELFF. CDR3 nucleotide sequence: TGTGCCAGCAGCTTAATCAGGGTATTTGGCACCGGGGAGCTGTTTTTT.

The chain joins TRBV27 to TRBJ1-2, with D possibly being TRBD1 (5 bases). The germline V gene encodes CDR1 MNHEY and CDR2 SMNVEV (reference sequence). The CDR3 has 15 residues. Deletions cut 2 bases from V and 0 bases from J, with 10 bases between. CDR3 residues: CASSLSRGTNYGYTF. CDR3 nucleotide sequence: TGTGCCAGCAGTTTAAGCCGGGGGACTAACTATGGCTACACCTTC.

Concerning this clone: Other DNA sequences from this sample encode an identical CDR3 as well. The chain combines TRBV19 with TRBJ1-1; 7 bases map to TRBD1. Germline CDR1 and CDR2: LNHDA and SQIVND (reference sequence). This CDR3 has 14 residues. Trimming took 3 bases from V and 2 from J; bases not matched to a gene: 3. The CDR3 loop reads CASSIRQGNTEAFF. The CDR3 DNA follows: TGTGCCAGTAGTATTCGACAGGGCAACACTGAAGCTTTCTTT.

This clone was counted once. The gene calls are TRBV7-9 and TRBJ1-1; unclear D gene. Germline assignment: CDR1 SEHNR and CDR2 FQNEAQ (reference sequence). Trimming cost V 9 bases and J 4 bases, with 12 bases left between them. This CDR3 is 12 amino acids long. CDR3 region: CASRRDITEAFF. The CDR3 DNA reads TGTGCCAGTAGGAGGGATATCACTGAAGCTTTCTTT. Full variable domain (remainder filled in from reference TRBV7-9 and TRBJ1-1): DTGVSQNPRHKITKRGQNVTFRCDPISEHNRLYWYRQTLGQGPEFLTYFQNEAQLEKSRLLSDRFSAERPKGSFSTLEIQRTEQGDSAMYLCASRRDITEAFFGQGTRLTVV.

The chain uses TRBV9 and TRBJ2-1; D not certain. The CDR3 extends over 18 amino acids. With 0 bases removed from V and 5 bases from J, the gap between germline ends came to 21 bases. The V gene's germline CDR1 is SGDLS and CDR2 YYNGEE. CDR3: CASSVAGSWATSNNEQFF. The CDR3, as DNA: TGTGCCAGCAGCGTAGCTGGTTCGTGGGCCACCTCGAACAATGAGCAGTTCTTC.

V is TRBV7-3 and J is TRBJ2-7, with TRBD1 matching over 9 bases. Germline V gene sequence: CDR1 SGHTA, CDR2 FQGTGA. The V gene end was trimmed by 0 bases and the J gene end by 5 bases; junction bases not matched to a gene: 14. The CDR3 length is 18 residues. CDR3 nucleotide sequence: TGTGCCAGCAGCTTAACGGGACAGGGTCTGGTGGGGGTTGACGAGCAGTACTTC. Its translation is CASSLTGQGLVGVDEQYF.

The J gene is TRBJ1-2, the V gene TRBV12-3 or TRBV12-4, with 8 nucleotides matching TRBD1. This CDR3 is 13 amino acids long. V shed 3 bases, J shed 6 bases, and the junction held 3 bases outside the gene matches. The DNA of the CDR3 is TGTGCCAGCAGTTTGAGGACAGGGCATGGCTACACCTTC. This codes for CASSLRTGHGYTF.

The J gene is TRBJ2-7, the V gene TRBV7-3, with 9 bases lining up with TRBD1. The V gene end was trimmed by 5 bases and the J gene end by 7 bases; junction bases not matched to a gene: 3. CDR1 and CDR2 from the germline V gene are SGHTA and FQGTGA. This CDR3 region has 12 residues. CDR3 sequence reads: CASSAGTGEQYF. In DNA, the CDR3 is TGTGCCAGCAGCGCGGGGACAGGGGAGCAGTACTTC.

The CDR3 reads CASSEGLAGMEGTQYF. The CDR3, as DNA: TGCGCCAGCAGTGAGGGGCTAGCGGGGATGGAGGGTACGCAGTATTTT. The chain employs TRBV10-2 and TRBJ2-3; 9 nucleotides agree with TRBD2. From germline, CDR1 is WSHSY and CDR2 SAAADI. The CDR3 sequence is 16 residues long. With 2 bases clipped from V and 8 bases from J, the junction kept 11 bases outside the gene matches.